Listed here are 23 T cell receptor beta chains from one sample, sequenced in a study of blood T cell repertoires in COVID-19. Using immunoSEQ multiplex PCR, the repertoire was profiled, and TCRdb retains in-frame clones only, with some absent. The sample includes around 140,000 clones, roughly 87% of them seen just once. Sequences were obtained from peripheral blood. The receptors were sampled from a man between 65 and 80 years old with acute or convalescent COVID-19.

A single count supports this clone. The chain joins TRBV7-2 to TRBJ1-5; 8 positions agree with TRBD1. Germline loops: CDR1 SGHTA, CDR2 FQGNSA. Trimming at V came to 5 bases and at J to 5 bases, leaving 2 bases not matched to a gene. CDR3 size: 13 residues. In DNA, the CDR3 is TGTGCCAGCAGCGAGACAGGGGATCAGCCCCAGCATTTT. Encoded protein: CASSETGDQPQHF.

The rearrangement links TRBV5-1 to TRBJ1-2; TRBD1 matches 8 bases. The CDR3 spans 14 residues. V gave up 4 bases and J gave up 5 bases; unmatched junction bases: 7. Germline V gene lookup returns CDR1 SGHRS and CDR2 YFSETQ. The CDR3 coding sequence is TGCGCCAGCAGCGTCGGACAGGGCAATTATGGCTACACCTTC. Translating it yields CASSVGQGNYGYTF.

The J gene is TRBJ2-2, the V gene TRBV12-5; TRBD2 matches 8 bases. V shed 0 bases and J 0 bases; nucleotides not matched to a gene: 9. From germline, CDR1 is LGHNT and CDR2 FRNRAP. This CDR3 spans 19 amino acids. The CDR3 here is CASGLVRIAGNANTGELFF. Here the CDR3 DNA reads TGTGCTAGTGGTTTGGTACGGATAGCGGGGAACGCGAACACCGGGGAGCTGTTTTTT.

The genes are TRBV24-1 and TRBJ2-3; 8 bases align to TRBD2. V shed 9 bases and J 4 bases; nucleotides not matched to a gene: 8. CDR3 length equals 14 residues. Per germline, CDR1 KGHDR and CDR2 SFDVKD. The CDR3 protein is CATQGIAGSDTQYF. The CDR3 DNA is TGTGCCACCCAGGGAATAGCGGGATCAGATACGCAGTATTTT.

The gene calls are TRBV6-6 and TRBJ1-3; no definite D call. CDR1 MNHNY and CDR2 SVGAGI come from the germline V gene (reference sequence). Trimming stripped 0 bases from V and 4 bases from J, with 13 bases between. The CDR3 has 16 residues. DNA of the CDR3: TGTGCCAGCAGTTACTCACGAGGGTTATCGGGAAACACCATATATTTT. This codes for CASSYSRGLSGNTIYF.

The DNA of the CDR3 is TGTGCCAGCAGCTTACGTGGGACAGCTGGAAACACCATATATTTT. Amino acid sequence: CASSLRGTAGNTIYF. The J gene is TRBJ1-3, the V gene TRBV7-2, with TRBD1 matching 7 bases. V lost 2 bases to trimming and J lost 2 bases; unmatched junction nucleotides: 3. This CDR3 is built from 15 residues. The germline CDR1 and CDR2 sequences are SGHTA and FQGNSA.

The chain joins TRBV5-1 to TRBJ1-4, with D possibly being TRBD1 (6 bases). V was cut by 0 bases and J by 1 base, with 10 bases left in between. This CDR3 is built from 16 residues. The V gene's germline CDR1 is SGHRS and CDR2 YFSETQ. CDR3 in DNA: TGCGCCAGCAGCTTGGGGGACAAGGGAACTAATGAAAAACTGTTTTTT. As protein: CASSLGDKGTNEKLFF.

The chain employs TRBV7-8 and TRBJ1-6, with D possibly matching TRBD1 (6 bases). V gave up 4 bases and J gave up 10 bases, with 8 bases separating them. Germline lookup yields CDR1 SGHVS and CDR2 FQNEAQ. The CDR3 is 12 residues long. The CDR3 loop is CASSYRDSPLHF. Written as DNA, the CDR3 is TGTGCCAGCAGCTACAGGGACTCACCCCTCCACTTT.

This sequence joins TRBV7-8 and TRBJ2-2, with 11 bases aligning to TRBD2. Germline lookup yields CDR1 SGHVS and CDR2 FQNEAQ. V lost 5 bases to trimming and J lost 4 bases; unmatched junction nucleotides: 6. This CDR3 is built from 16 residues. Written as DNA, the CDR3 is TGTGCCAGCAGCCAGGGACTAGCGGAGCTCACCGGGGAGCTGTTTTTT. This codes for CASSQGLAELTGELFF. The full variable domain, with the rest looked up from reference TRBV7-8 and TRBJ2-2, is GAGVSQSPRYKVAKRGQDVALRCDPISGHVSLFWYQQALGQGPEFLTYFQNEAQLDKSGLPSDRFFAERPEGSVSTLKIQRTQQEDSAVYLCASSQGLAELTGELFFGEGSRLTVL.

The V gene is TRBV7-9, the J gene TRBJ2-5; D is perhaps TRBD2 (7 bases). Germline loops: CDR1 SEHNR, CDR2 FQNEAQ (reference sequence). CDR3 size: 15 residues. V lost 5 bases to trimming and J lost 2 bases, with 15 bases between them. The CDR3 nucleotides are TGTGCCAGCAGCGACCAAGGGGGGGTTCAAGAGACCCAGTACTTC. It translates to CASSDQGGVQETQYF.

The gene calls are TRBV6-5 and TRBJ2-7; 9 bases line up with TRBD1. The CDR3 runs 13 residues. The ends lost 8 bases at V and 6 bases at J; junction bases unmatched: 8. Germline CDR1 is MNHEY and CDR2 is SVGAGI. CDR3 protein: CASYRGPFTEQYF. For the CDR3, the DNA is TGTGCCAGCTACAGGGGGCCTTTTACCGAGCAGTACTTC.

This chain joins TRBV28 and TRBJ1-2; TRBD1 aligns across 7 bases. The CDR3 has 16 amino acids. Germline CDR1 is MDHEN and CDR2 is SYDVKM. The ends lost 6 bases at V and 7 bases at J; junction bases unmatched: 17. The CDR3 DNA sequence: TGTGCCAGCAGAAGCGCAGACAGGGCCACTATTCGTGGCTACACCTTC. It codes for CASRSADRATIRGYTF.

This chain joins TRBV28 and TRBJ1-1, with TRBD1 as a possible D gene (6 bases). Germline CDR1 and CDR2: MDHEN and SYDVKM. The ends were cut back, 2 bases at V and 0 bases at J, with 13 bases in the middle. This CDR3 region has 16 residues. CDR3 in DNA: TGTGCCAGCAGTTTAGGGGGGGCCTTCATGAACACTGAAGCTTTCTTT. Its protein product is CASSLGGAFMNTEAFF.

The chain combines TRBV29-1 with TRBJ2-7; a possible D gene is TRBD1 (5 bases). The germline CDR1 and CDR2 sequences are SQVTM and ANQGSEA. The CDR3 contains 10 residues. Trimming cost V 5 bases and J 4 bases, with 6 bases left between them. The CDR3 DNA is TGCAGCGTTAAGGGGTACGAGCAGTACTTC. Amino acids: CSVKGYEQYF.

This clone was observed a single time. This chain connects TRBV7-2 to TRBJ2-1; possibly TRBD2 for D (5 bases). V was pared by 7 bases and J by 12 bases, with 25 bases between. The germline gives CDR1 SGHTA, CDR2 FQGNSA. This CDR3 spans 15 amino acids. CDR3 in amino acids: CASTSRGLSQESQFF. The CDR3 nucleotides are TGTGCCAGCACCTCAAGAGGGTTATCCCAGGAATCGCAGTTCTTC.

V and J are TRBV28 and TRBJ1-3; 9 bases line up with TRBD1. With 4 bases clipped from V and 4 bases from J, the junction kept 5 bases outside the gene matches. Germline CDR1 and CDR2: MDHEN and SYDVKM. This CDR3 region has 15 residues. The CDR3, as DNA: TGTGCCAGCAGTTCCTCCGGGACAGGGGGAAACACCATATATTTT. Translation gives CASSSSGTGGNTIYF.

V is TRBV4-1 and J is TRBJ1-6; the D gene is possibly TRBD1 (6 bases). The germline CDR1 and CDR2 sequences are MGHRA and YSYEKL. The CDR3 has 17 amino acids. Deletions cut 0 bases from V and 8 bases from J, with 17 bases between. CDR3 DNA: TGCGCCAGCAGCCAAGACAACAGGGTTTCGGTCGATTCACCCCTCCACTTT. Its protein is CASSQDNRVSVDSPLHF.

The chain links TRBV5-6 to TRBJ1-2; TRBD1 is a possible D gene (6 bases). This CDR3 has 15 amino acids. Trimming took 2 bases from V and 4 from J, leaving 15 bases between them. CDR1 and CDR2 from the germline V gene are SGHDT and YYEEEE. In DNA, the CDR3 is TGTGCCAGCAGCTTTTCCGGGACATGGGTCTATGGCTACACCTTC. Protein sequence: CASSFSGTWVYGYTF.

The chain combines TRBV2 with TRBJ1-5; D possibly corresponds to TRBD1 (6 bases). CDR3 length: 14 amino acids. V was shortened by 3 bases and J by 2 bases, with 8 bases between the two germline ends. The V gene's germline CDR1 is SNHLY and CDR2 FYNNEI. In DNA, the CDR3 is TGTGCCAGCAGTGAGGCAGGGGGCAATCAGCCCCAGCATTTT. Its translation: CASSEAGGNQPQHF.

The chain employs TRBV5-1 and TRBJ2-7; 10 positions agree with TRBD2. V lost 2 bases, J lost 7 bases, and 6 bases stayed unmatched. CDR3 length equals 14 residues. Germline lookup yields CDR1 SGHRS and CDR2 YFSETQ. DNA of the CDR3: TGCGCCAGCAGCTTCCTAGCGGGAGTCGGGGAGCAGTACTTC. Encoded protein: CASSFLAGVGEQYF.

This chain connects TRBV18 to TRBJ1-1; 7 bases agree with TRBD1. Germline V lookup: CDR1 KGHSH, CDR2 LQKENI. CDR3 length: 13 amino acids. V trimming: 8 bases; J trimming: 1 base; junction bases outside the gene matches: 4. Written as DNA, the CDR3 is TGTGCCAGCGCCGGACAGGAGAACACTGAAGCTTTCTTT. Translated, it gives CASAGQENTEAFF. The full variable domain, with the rest looked up from reference TRBV18 and TRBJ1-1, is NAGVMQNPRHLVRRRGQEARLRCSPMKGHSHVYWYRQLPEEGLKFMVYLQKENIIDESGMPKERFSAEFPKEGPSILRIQQVVRGDSAAYFCASAGQENTEAFFGQGTRLTVV.

The rearrangement links TRBV15 to TRBJ1-3; D remains ambiguous. There are 13 residues in the CDR3. Per the germline V gene, CDR1 is LNHNV and CDR2 is YYDKDF (reference sequence). V dropped 0 bases and J dropped 4 bases, with 4 bases sitting between them. CDR3 DNA sequence: TGTGCCACCAGCAGAGATCAGGGAAACACCATATATTTT. Its translation: CATSRDQGNTIYF.

This chain links TRBV5-1 with TRBJ1-4; D unresolved. Trimming shortened V by 1 base and J by 0 bases, and 4 bases separated the two germline ends. This CDR3 is built from 14 residues. Per the germline V gene, CDR1 is SGHRS and CDR2 is YFSETQ. CDR3 DNA sequence: TGCGCCAGCAGCTTGAGCACAACTAATGAAAAACTGTTTTTT. Translation gives CASSLSTTNEKLFF.